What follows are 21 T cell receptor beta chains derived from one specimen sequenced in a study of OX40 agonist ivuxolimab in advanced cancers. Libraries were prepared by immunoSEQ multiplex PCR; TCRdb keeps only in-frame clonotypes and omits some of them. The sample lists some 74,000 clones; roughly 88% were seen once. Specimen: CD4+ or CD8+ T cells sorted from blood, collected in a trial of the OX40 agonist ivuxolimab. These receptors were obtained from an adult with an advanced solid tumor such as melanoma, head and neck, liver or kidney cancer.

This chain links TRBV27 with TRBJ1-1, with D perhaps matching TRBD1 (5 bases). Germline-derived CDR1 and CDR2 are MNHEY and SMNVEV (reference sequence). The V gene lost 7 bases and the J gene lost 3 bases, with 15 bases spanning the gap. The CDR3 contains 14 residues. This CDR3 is CASTRDAQDTEAFF. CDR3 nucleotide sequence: TGTGCCAGCACCCGGGACGCCCAGGACACTGAAGCTTTCTTT.

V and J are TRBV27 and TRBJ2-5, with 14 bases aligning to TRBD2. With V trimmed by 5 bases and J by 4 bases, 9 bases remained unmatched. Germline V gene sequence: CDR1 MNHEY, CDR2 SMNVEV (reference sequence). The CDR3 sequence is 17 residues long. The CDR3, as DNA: TGTGCCAGCAGTGCCCCGGGGACTAGCGGGAGTGGAGAGACCCAGTACTTC. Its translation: CASSAPGTSGSGETQYF.

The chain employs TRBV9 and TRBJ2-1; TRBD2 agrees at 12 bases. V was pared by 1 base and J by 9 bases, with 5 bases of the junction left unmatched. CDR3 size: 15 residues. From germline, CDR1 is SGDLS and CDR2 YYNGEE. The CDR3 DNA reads TGTGCCAGCAGCGTATTACTAGCGGGAGGTAGTGAGCAGTTCTTC. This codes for CASSVLLAGGSEQFF. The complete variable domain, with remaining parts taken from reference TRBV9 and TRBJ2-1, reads DSGVTQTPKHLITATGQRVTLRCSPRSGDLSVYWYQQSLDQGLQFLIQYYNGEERAKGNILERFSAQQFPDLHSELNLSSLELGDSALYFCASSVLLAGGSEQFFGPGTRLTVL.

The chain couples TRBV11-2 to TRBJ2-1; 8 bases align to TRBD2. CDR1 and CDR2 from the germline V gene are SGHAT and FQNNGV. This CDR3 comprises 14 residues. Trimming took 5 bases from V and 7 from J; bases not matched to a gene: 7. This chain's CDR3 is CASSQSGRFNEQFF. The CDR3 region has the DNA TGTGCCAGCAGCCAAAGCGGGAGATTTAATGAGCAGTTCTTC.

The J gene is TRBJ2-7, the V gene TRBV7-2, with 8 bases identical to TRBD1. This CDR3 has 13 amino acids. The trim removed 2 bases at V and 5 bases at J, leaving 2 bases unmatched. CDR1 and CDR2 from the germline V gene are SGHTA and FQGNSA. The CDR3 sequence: CASSLRQGNEQYF. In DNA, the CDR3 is TGTGCCAGCAGCTTAAGACAGGGGAACGAGCAGTACTTC.

The CDR3 coding sequence is TGTGCCAGCTCACCGGGACAGGGTGGAGGTGAAAAACTGTTTTTT. Translated, it gives CASSPGQGGGEKLFF. The chain employs TRBV18 and TRBJ1-4; 9 positions agree with TRBD1. The germline CDR1 and CDR2 sequences are KGHSH and LQKENI. Trimming cost V 3 bases and J 7 bases; bases outside gene matches: 6. The length of the CDR3 is 15 residues.

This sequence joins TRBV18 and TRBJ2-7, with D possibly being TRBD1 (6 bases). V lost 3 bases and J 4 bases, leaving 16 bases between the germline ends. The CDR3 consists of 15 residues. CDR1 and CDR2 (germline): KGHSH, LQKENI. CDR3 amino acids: CASSPGATGAYEQYF. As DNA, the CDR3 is TGTGCCAGCTCACCGGGGGCGACAGGAGCTTACGAGCAGTACTTC.

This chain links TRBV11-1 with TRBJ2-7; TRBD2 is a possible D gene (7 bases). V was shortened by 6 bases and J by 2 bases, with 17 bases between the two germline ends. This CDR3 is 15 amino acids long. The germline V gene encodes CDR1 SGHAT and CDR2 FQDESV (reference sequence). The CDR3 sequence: CASSLSGGPAYEQYF. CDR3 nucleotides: TGTGCCAGCAGTCTATCCGGGGGGCCAGCCTACGAGCAGTACTTC.

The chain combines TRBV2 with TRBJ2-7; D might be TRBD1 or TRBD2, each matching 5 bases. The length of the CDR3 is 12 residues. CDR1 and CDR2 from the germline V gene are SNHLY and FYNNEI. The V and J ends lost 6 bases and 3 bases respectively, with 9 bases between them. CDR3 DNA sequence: TGTGCCAGCAGGGGAGACAGCTACGAGCAGTACTTC. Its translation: CASRGDSYEQYF.

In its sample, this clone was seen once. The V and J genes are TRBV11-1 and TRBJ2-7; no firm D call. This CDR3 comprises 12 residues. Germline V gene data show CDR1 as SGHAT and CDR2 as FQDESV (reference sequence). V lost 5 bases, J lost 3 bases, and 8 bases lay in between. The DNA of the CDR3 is TGTGCCAGCAGCCCGTCTATCTACGAGCAGTACTTC. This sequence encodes CASSPSIYEQYF.

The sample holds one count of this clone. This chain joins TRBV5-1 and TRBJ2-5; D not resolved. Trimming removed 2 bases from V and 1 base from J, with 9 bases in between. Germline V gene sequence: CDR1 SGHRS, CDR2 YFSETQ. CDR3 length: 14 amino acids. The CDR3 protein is CASSLDNRQETQYF. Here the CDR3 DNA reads TGCGCCAGCAGCTTAGATAACCGCCAAGAGACCCAGTACTTC. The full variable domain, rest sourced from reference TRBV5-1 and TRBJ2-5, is KAGVTQTPRYLIKTRGQQVTLSCSPISGHRSVSWYQQTPGQGLQFLFEYFSETQRNKGNFPGRFSGRQFSNSRSEMNVSTLELGDSALYLCASSLDNRQETQYFGPGTRLLVL.

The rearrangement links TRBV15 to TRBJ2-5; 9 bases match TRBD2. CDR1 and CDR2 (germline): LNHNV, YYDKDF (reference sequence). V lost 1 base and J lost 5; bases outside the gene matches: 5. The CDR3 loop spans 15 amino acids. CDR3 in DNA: TGTGCCACCAGCAGAGTAGCGGGGGCCGGGGAGACCCAGTACTTC. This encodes CATSRVAGAGETQYF.

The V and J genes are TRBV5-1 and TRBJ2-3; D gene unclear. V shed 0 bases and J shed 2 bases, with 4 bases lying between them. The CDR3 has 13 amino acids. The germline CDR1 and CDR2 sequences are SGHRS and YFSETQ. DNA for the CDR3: TGCGCCAGCAGCTTGGGGGACACAGATACGCAGTATTTT. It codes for CASSLGDTDTQYF.

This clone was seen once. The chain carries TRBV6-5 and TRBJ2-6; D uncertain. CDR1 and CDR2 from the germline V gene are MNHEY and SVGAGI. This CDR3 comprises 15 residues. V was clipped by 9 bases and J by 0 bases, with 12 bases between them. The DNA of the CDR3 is TGTGCCAGTAGACTGGCTCCCTCTGGGGCCAACGTCCTGACTTTC. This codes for CASRLAPSGANVLTF.

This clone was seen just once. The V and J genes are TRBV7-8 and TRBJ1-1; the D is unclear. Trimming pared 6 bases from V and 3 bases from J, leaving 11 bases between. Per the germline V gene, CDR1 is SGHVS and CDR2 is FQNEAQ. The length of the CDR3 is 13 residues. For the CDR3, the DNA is TGTGCCAGCAGATATTTCGGGGACACTGAAGCTTTCTTT. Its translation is CASRYFGDTEAFF. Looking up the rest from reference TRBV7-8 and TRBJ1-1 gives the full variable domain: GAGVSQSPRYKVAKRGQDVALRCDPISGHVSLFWYQQALGQGPEFLTYFQNEAQLDKSGLPSDRFFAERPEGSVSTLKIQRTQQEDSAVYLCASRYFGDTEAFFGQGTRLTVV.

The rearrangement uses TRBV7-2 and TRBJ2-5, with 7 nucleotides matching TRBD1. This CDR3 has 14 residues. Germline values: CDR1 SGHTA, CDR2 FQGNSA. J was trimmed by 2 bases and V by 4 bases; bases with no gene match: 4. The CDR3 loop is CASSYQGVQETQYF. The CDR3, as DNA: TGTGCCAGCAGCTATCAGGGGGTTCAAGAGACCCAGTACTTC.

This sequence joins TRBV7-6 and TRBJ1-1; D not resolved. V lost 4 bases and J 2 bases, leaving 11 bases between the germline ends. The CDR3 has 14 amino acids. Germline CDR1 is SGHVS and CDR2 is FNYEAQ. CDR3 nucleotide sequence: TGTGCCAGCAGCTCCGACACAATAAACACTGAAGCTTTCTTT. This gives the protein CASSSDTINTEAFF. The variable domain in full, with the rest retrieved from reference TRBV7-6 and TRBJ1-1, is GAGVSQSPRYKVTKRGQDVALRCDPISGHVSLYWYRQALGQGPEFLTYFNYEAQQDKSGLPNDRFSAERPEGSISTLTIQRTEQRDSAMYRCASSSDTINTEAFFGQGTRLTVV.

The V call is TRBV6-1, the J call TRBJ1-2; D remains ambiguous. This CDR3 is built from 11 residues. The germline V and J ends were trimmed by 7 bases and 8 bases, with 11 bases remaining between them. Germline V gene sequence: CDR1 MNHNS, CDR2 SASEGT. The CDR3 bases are TGTGCCAGCACCTCCCGAGAAGGCTACACCTTC. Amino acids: CASTSREGYTF.

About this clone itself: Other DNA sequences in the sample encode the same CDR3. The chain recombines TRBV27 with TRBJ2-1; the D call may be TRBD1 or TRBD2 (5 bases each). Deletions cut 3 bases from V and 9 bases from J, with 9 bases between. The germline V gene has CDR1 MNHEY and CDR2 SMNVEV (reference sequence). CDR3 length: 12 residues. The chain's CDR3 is CASSLWGTEQFF. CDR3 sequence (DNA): TGTGCCAGCAGTTTGTGGGGGACTGAGCAGTTCTTC.

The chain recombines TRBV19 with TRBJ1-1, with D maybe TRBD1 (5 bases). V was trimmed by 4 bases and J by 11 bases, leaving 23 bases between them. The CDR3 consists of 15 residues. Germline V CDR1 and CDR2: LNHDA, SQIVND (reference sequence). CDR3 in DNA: TGTGCCAGTAGTACGGATCGGGTAGTTGGGACTGTGGCTTTCTTT. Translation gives CASSTDRVVGTVAFF.

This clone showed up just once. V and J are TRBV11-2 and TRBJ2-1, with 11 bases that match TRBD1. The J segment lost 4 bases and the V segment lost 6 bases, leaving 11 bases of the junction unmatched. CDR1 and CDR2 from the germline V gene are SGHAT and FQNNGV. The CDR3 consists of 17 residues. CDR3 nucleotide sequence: TGTGCCAGCAGTCTCTTAGGTGGGACAGGGGGGTACAATGAGCAGTTCTTC. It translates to CASSLLGGTGGYNEQFF.